The next 11 T cell receptor beta chains were all read from a single sample in a study of blood T cell repertoires in COVID-19. Data came from immunoSEQ multiplex PCR; TCRdb stores just in-frame clones and leaves some out. This table holds approximately 51,000 clones, roughly 88% found once. Material: peripheral blood. The receptors derive from a human donor in a cohort sampled during active COVID-19.

The sample holds one count of this clone. The chain has TRBV28 and TRBJ2-1, with a possible D match to TRBD2 (6 bases). Germline V gives CDR1 MDHEN, CDR2 SYDVKM. V lost 5 bases and J 16 bases, leaving 18 bases between the germline ends. The CDR3 extends over 12 amino acids. The CDR3 DNA reads TGTGCCAGCAGTCAGATAGACGGGACTGGCTTCTTC. Residues: CASSQIDGTGFF.

V usage is TRBV4-2 and J usage is TRBJ2-1; 13 bases fit TRBD2. Germline V gene sequence: CDR1 LGHNA, CDR2 YNFKEQ. After removal of 0 bases from V and 7 bases from J, the junction contained 0 bases not matched to a gene. CDR3 size: 15 residues. CDR3 nucleotides: TGTGCCAGCAGCCAAGAGGGACTAGCGGGGAATGAGCAGTTCTTC. Protein product: CASSQEGLAGNEQFF.

The DNA for the CDR3 is TGTGCCAGCAGTTTACCGATAGCGGGAGCTGACGAGCAGTACTTC. Translation: CASSLPIAGADEQYF. The rearrangement links TRBV28 to TRBJ2-7; 9 bases match TRBD2. The ends lost 2 bases at V and 5 bases at J; junction bases unmatched: 7. Looked up from germline, CDR1 is MDHEN and CDR2 is SYDVKM. The CDR3 is made up of 15 amino acids.

This chain joins TRBV19 and TRBJ2-5; 13 positions agree with TRBD2. The CDR3 has 16 residues. CDR1 and CDR2 from the germline V gene are LNHDA and SQIVND (reference sequence). V trimming: 5 bases; J trimming: 1 base; junction bases outside the gene matches: 4. DNA of the CDR3: TGTGCCAGTAGTTCTCGACTAGCGGGGGGCCAAGAGACCCAGTACTTC. This encodes CASSSRLAGGQETQYF.

In nucleotides, the CDR3 is TGTGCCAGCAGTGAGGAGGGCTTGGCTTTCTTT. It specifies CASSEEGLAFF. The J gene is TRBJ1-1, the V gene TRBV2; no clear D. Between the trimmed V and J ends, which lost 3 bases and 11 bases, there was a span of 10 bases. There are 11 residues in the CDR3. Germline assignment: CDR1 SNHLY and CDR2 FYNNEI.

The chain links TRBV7-9 to TRBJ1-1; 7 bases fit TRBD1. This CDR3 spans 15 amino acids. Germline V lookup: CDR1 SEHNR, CDR2 FQNEAQ (reference sequence). The V gene end was trimmed by 5 bases and the J gene end by 0 bases; junction bases not matched to a gene: 6. This chain's CDR3 is CASSPPTGLNTEAFF. CDR3 bases: TGTGCCAGCAGCCCCCCGACAGGGCTGAACACTGAAGCTTTCTTT.

A single count supports this clone. The CDR3 sequence: CASSPALKAGGSYNEQFF. CDR3 coding DNA: TGTGCCAGCAGTCCGGCCCTAAAAGCGGGAGGCTCCTACAATGAGCAGTTCTTC. The V and J genes are TRBV27 and TRBJ2-1; 9 bases map to TRBD2. Germline trimming cut 5 bases from V and 0 bases from J; bases unmatched to any gene: 11. CDR1 is MNHEY, CDR2 SMNVEV, per germline (reference sequence). This CDR3 spans 18 amino acids.

This rearrangement joins TRBV5-5 to TRBJ2-7, with 11 bases fitting TRBD1. There are 16 residues in the CDR3. With V trimmed by 2 bases and J by 5 bases, 9 bases remained unmatched. Per the germline V gene, CDR1 is SGHKS and CDR2 is YYEKEE (reference sequence). The CDR3 protein is CASSLGQGALWDEQYF. For the CDR3, the DNA is TGTGCCAGCAGCTTAGGACAGGGGGCTTTGTGGGACGAGCAGTACTTC.

The chain has TRBV7-2 and TRBJ1-2; 7 positions agree with TRBD1. Germline CDR1 and CDR2: SGHTA and FQGNSA. The CDR3 has 14 amino acids. The J segment lost 8 bases and the V segment lost 1 base, leaving 7 bases of the junction unmatched. CDR3 DNA sequence: TGTGCCAGCAGCTTAGGGAGGGGGCAGGGGGGCTACACCTTC. Amino acids: CASSLGRGQGGYTF.

This chain uses TRBV27 with TRBJ2-7; 8 bases are shared with TRBD2. CDR3 length: 19 residues. V lost 5 bases, J lost 2 bases, and 20 bases stayed unmatched. Germline V gene data show CDR1 as MNHEY and CDR2 as SMNVEV (reference sequence). CDR3 sequence (DNA): TGTGCCAGCAGTCCTCTGGCCACTAGCGGCCCTCTAGTGACCTACGAGCAGTACTTC. Protein product: CASSPLATSGPLVTYEQYF.

The rearrangement uses TRBV6-5 and TRBJ1-2; D call uncertain. The germline V and J ends were trimmed by 6 bases and 8 bases, with 16 bases remaining between them. The germline gives CDR1 MNHEY, CDR2 SVGAGI. The CDR3 length is 13 residues. CDR3 in amino acids: CASRKGGSGGYTF. The DNA for the CDR3 is TGTGCCAGCAGGAAGGGCGGGTCTGGCGGCTACACCTTC.